The 29 T cell receptor beta chains below all came from one sample that was sequenced in a study of beta chain features in type 1 diabetes. cDNA synthesis used the whole RNA isolate, giving expressed TCRB sequences. Clones were sequenced by immunoSEQ multiplex PCR, and TCRdb holds only the in-frame ones, with some missing. In the table there are under 950,000 clones, 15% to 20% of which are singletons. The sample consisted of naive CD4+ T cells from blood. Receptors originate from a woman under 30 in good health.

The chain combines TRBV28 with TRBJ2-1; D is unclear. This CDR3 is 19 amino acids long. The germline V and J ends were trimmed by 1 base and 6 bases, with 25 bases remaining between them. CDR1 is MDHEN, CDR2 SYDVKM, per germline. This CDR3 reads CASSLSYRRKVNHGNEQFF. The DNA of the CDR3 is TGTGCCAGCAGTTTATCCTACCGCCGGAAAGTTAACCATGGCAATGAGCAGTTCTTC.

The V call is TRBV18, the J call TRBJ1-1, with D perhaps TRBD1 (5 bases). Germline lookup yields CDR1 KGHSH and CDR2 LQKENI. The CDR3 is made up of 15 amino acids. V was pared by 4 bases and J by 0 bases, with 12 bases between. The CDR3 protein is CASSHSGALNTEAFF. CDR3 DNA sequence: TGTGCCAGCTCACACAGTGGGGCGTTGAACACTGAAGCTTTCTTT.

The chain is built from TRBV18 and TRBJ2-3; 7 bases are shared with TRBD1. The length of the CDR3 is 16 residues. Unmatched junction bases numbered 11, after V lost 8 bases and J lost 0 bases. Germline CDR1 reads KGHSH; CDR2 reads LQKENI. Here the CDR3 reads CASTPLTGISTDTQYF. CDR3 DNA sequence: TGTGCCAGCACCCCCCTGACAGGGATCAGCACAGATACGCAGTATTTT.

V usage is TRBV5-1 and J usage is TRBJ2-3; D possibly corresponds to TRBD2 (5 bases). Germline V CDR1 and CDR2: SGHRS, YFSETQ. The V end was cut by 8 bases, the J end by 1 base, with 11 bases between. The CDR3 is made up of 13 amino acids. This chain's CDR3 is CASRLPRTDTQYF. DNA of the CDR3: TGCGCCAGTAGACTACCTCGCACAGATACGCAGTATTTT.

This clone has more than one count but fewer than ten. This chain uses TRBV18 with TRBJ2-7; D may be TRBD1 (6 bases). V was clipped by 4 bases and J by 2 bases, with 15 bases between them. Looked up from germline, CDR1 is KGHSH and CDR2 is LQKENI. This CDR3 has 15 amino acids. Here the CDR3 DNA reads TGTGCCAGCTCACAAGCCTTGGGGGCCACCTACGAGCAGTACTTC. Amino acid sequence: CASSQALGATYEQYF.

The chain couples TRBV4-2 to TRBJ1-5, with D unclear. The V gene's germline CDR1 is LGHNA and CDR2 YNFKEQ. The CDR3 consists of 15 residues. The V end was cut by 0 bases, the J end by 1 base, with 7 bases between. CDR3 nucleotides: TGTGCCAGCAGCCAAGATTTCGGGAGCAATCAGCCCCAGCATTTT. This sequence encodes CASSQDFGSNQPQHF.

This chain links TRBV7-8 with TRBJ2-3; D is unclear. V was trimmed by 5 bases and J by 0 bases, leaving 15 bases between them. This CDR3 is built from 16 residues. Germline V gene data show CDR1 as SGHVS and CDR2 as FQNEAQ. As DNA, the CDR3 is TGTGCCAGCAGCCGACGGACGGCGTCTAGCACAGATACGCAGTATTTT. As protein: CASSRRTASSTDTQYF.

This sequence joins TRBV15 and TRBJ1-3, with a weak D call TRBD1 (6 bases). The CDR3 totals 15 residues. Germline loops: CDR1 LNHNV, CDR2 YYDKDF (reference sequence). The ends were cut back, 6 bases at V and 2 bases at J, with 14 bases in the middle. CDR3 nucleotides: TGTGCCACCAGACCGACAGGTCGAACTGGAAACACCATATATTTT. It codes for CATRPTGRTGNTIYF.

With respect to this clone: Germline is not matched at one junction end, which may reflect a read error. The chain links TRBV7-7 to TRBJ1-2, with D perhaps matching TRBD1 (6 bases). From germline, CDR1 is SSHAT and CDR2 FNYEAQ (reference sequence). The CDR3 covers 17 residues. The CDR3 nucleotides are TGTGCTAGCAGCTTATCAAGAGCAGGGGCAGATAACTATGGCTACACCTTC. This codes for CASSLSRAGADNYGYTF.

The chain employs TRBV5-4 and TRBJ2-3; 8 nucleotides agree with TRBD2. Per the germline V gene, CDR1 is SGHNT and CDR2 is YYREEE (reference sequence). The length of the CDR3 is 17 residues. The V and J ends lost 1 base and 1 base, in that order; junction bases with no gene match: 8. In DNA form, the CDR3 reads TGTGCCAGCAGCTTGCTCTCCGGGACTAGGGGCACAGATACGCAGTATTTT. Amino acid sequence: CASSLLSGTRGTDTQYF.

The genes are TRBV9 and TRBJ1-4; a possible D gene is TRBD1 (6 bases). V was shortened by 0 bases and J by 7 bases, with 13 bases between the two germline ends. Germline V gene data show CDR1 as SGDLS and CDR2 as YYNGEE. This CDR3 is 15 amino acids long. The CDR3 region has the DNA TGTGCCAGCAGCGTAGCCGAGGGGGAGGTTGAAAAACTGTTTTTT. Protein product: CASSVAEGEVEKLFF.

This clone occurred a few times. The rearrangement links TRBV7-9 to TRBJ1-3; TRBD1 agrees at 12 bases. Germline V lookup: CDR1 SEHNR, CDR2 FQNEAQ (reference sequence). The CDR3 runs to 18 residues. The trim removed 5 bases at V and 0 bases at J, leaving 8 bases unmatched. The CDR3 bases are TGTGCCAGCAGCCGGGACAGGGGGCTTCTAAGCTCTGGAAACACCATATATTTT. It specifies CASSRDRGLLSSGNTIYF.

The V call is TRBV7-9, the J call TRBJ1-5; no reliable D call. Germline assignment: CDR1 SEHNR and CDR2 FQNEAQ (reference sequence). The CDR3 sequence is 12 residues long. The ends were cut back, 2 bases at V and 5 bases at J, with 4 bases in the middle. This CDR3 reads CASSLTDQPQHF. For the CDR3, the DNA is TGTGCCAGCAGCTTAACGGATCAGCCCCAGCATTTT. The full variable domain, completed using reference TRBV7-9 and TRBJ1-5, is DTGVSQNPRHKITKRGQNVTFRCDPISEHNRLYWYRQTLGQGPEFLTYFQNEAQLEKSRLLSDRFSAERPKGSFSTLEIQRTEQGDSAMYLCASSLTDQPQHFGDGTRLSIL.

The J gene is TRBJ1-2, the V gene TRBV29-1, with 10 bases lining up with TRBD1. The germline V gene encodes CDR1 SQVTM and CDR2 ANQGSEA. This CDR3 contains 14 residues. V shed 4 bases and J 4 bases; nucleotides not matched to a gene: 6. Here the CDR3 reads CSVADRGQIYGYTF. CDR3 DNA sequence: TGCAGCGTTGCTGACAGGGGGCAAATCTATGGCTACACCTTC.

The table lists this clone with a few counts. The chain employs TRBV7-2 and TRBJ2-7; TRBD2 agrees at 10 bases. Losses at the gene ends were 5 bases for V and 7 bases for J; bases not matched to a gene: 11. CDR1 and CDR2 (germline): SGHTA, FQGNSA. This CDR3 comprises 15 residues. CDR3 sequence reads: CASSPPSGRRREQYF. Written as DNA, the CDR3 is TGTGCCAGCAGCCCTCCTAGCGGGAGACGGCGTGAGCAGTACTTC.

The rearrangement links TRBV7-9 to TRBJ2-3; possible D gene TRBD2, 5 bases. V was shortened by 1 base and J by 1 base, with 18 bases between the two germline ends. Per the germline V gene, CDR1 is SEHNR and CDR2 is FQNEAQ (reference sequence). CDR3 length equals 18 residues. Written as DNA, the CDR3 is TGTGCCAGCAGCTTAGATGTAGGAGGCCGGAGCGGCACAGATACGCAGTATTTT. Encoded protein: CASSLDVGGRSGTDTQYF.

In this sample, this clone turned up a few times. The chain employs TRBV6-6 and TRBJ2-4; TRBD2 might be the D (6 bases). V was shortened by 2 bases and J by 0 bases, with 11 bases between the two germline ends. CDR1 is MNHNY and CDR2 is SVGAGI in the germline V gene (reference sequence). This CDR3 is built from 16 residues. CDR3: CASSYDAGLAKNIQYF. The CDR3 coding sequence is TGTGCCAGCAGTTACGATGCGGGGTTAGCCAAAAACATTCAGTACTTC.

In this sample, this clone turned up a few times. The rearrangement links TRBV6-5 to TRBJ2-2, with D possibly TRBD2 on 5 matching bases. The CDR3 is 14 amino acids. The V gene's germline CDR1 is MNHEY and CDR2 SVGAGI. V was clipped by 2 bases and J by 8 bases, with 12 bases between them. This chain's CDR3 is CASSYGLATGELFF. The CDR3 region has the DNA TGTGCCAGCAGTTACGGGCTAGCAACGGGGGAGCTGTTTTTT.

This clone occurred a few times. The chain joins TRBV5-1 to TRBJ2-5; D might be TRBD1 (6 bases). Germline V gene lookup returns CDR1 SGHRS and CDR2 YFSETQ. The CDR3 is 14 residues long. V shed 5 bases and J shed 7 bases, with 18 bases lying between them. CDR3 DNA sequence: TGCGCCAGCAGTCAACAGGGACCCCAGGGGACCCAGTACTTC. Translation gives CASSQQGPQGTQYF.

This clone turned up a few times. V and J are TRBV27 and TRBJ1-1; 7 bases align to TRBD1. CDR1 is MNHEY and CDR2 is SMNVEV in the germline V gene (reference sequence). The junction had 7 bases not matched to a gene; V was cut back by 2 bases and J by 7 bases. CDR3 length: 14 amino acids. CDR3 nucleotide sequence: TGTGCCAGCAGTTTACTGACAGGGCTGGGTGAAGCTTTCTTT. This gives the protein CASSLLTGLGEAFF.

The chain joins TRBV28 to TRBJ1-2; tentatively, D is TRBD1 (5 bases). V was clipped by 3 bases and J by 6 bases, with 11 bases between them. CDR3 length equals 13 residues. Germline V lookup: CDR1 MDHEN, CDR2 SYDVKM. In DNA, the CDR3 is TGTGCCAGCAGTTTTCCAGGGATTAATGGCTACACCTTC. Its translation is CASSFPGINGYTF.

The rearrangement uses TRBV9 and TRBJ2-5, with 7 positions matching TRBD2. Germline lookup yields CDR1 SGDLS and CDR2 YYNGEE. This CDR3 has 16 amino acids. Trimming cost V 2 bases and J 4 bases; bases outside gene matches: 11. CDR3 loop: CASSVAAGAGGETQYF. In nucleotides, the CDR3 is TGTGCCAGCAGCGTGGCGGCGGGAGCCGGAGGAGAGACCCAGTACTTC.

This clone has a handful of counts. J is TRBJ1-3 and V is TRBV13; 9 nucleotides agree with TRBD1. V dropped 0 bases and J dropped 3; count of bases not matched to a gene: 6. Germline V lookup: CDR1 PRHDT, CDR2 FYEKMQ (reference sequence). The length of the CDR3 is 17 residues. The DNA for the CDR3 is TGTGCCAGCAGCTTAGGGCCCCGGACAGGGGTTGGAAACACCATATATTTT. This encodes CASSLGPRTGVGNTIYF.

With regard to this clone: Other DNA sequences in the sample encode the same CDR3. V and J are TRBV7-9 and TRBJ1-5, with a tentative D call TRBD1 (6 bases). The CDR3 is 13 amino acids. Deletions cut 1 base from V and 7 bases from J, with 8 bases between. CDR1 is SEHNR, CDR2 FQNEAQ, per germline (reference sequence). CDR3 sequence: CASSLVGGQPQHF. The CDR3, as DNA: TGTGCCAGCAGCTTAGTCGGGGGCCAGCCCCAGCATTTT.

This clone was detected a few times. The V and J genes are TRBV7-8 and TRBJ1-1; 7 positions match TRBD1. Germline V gene sequence: CDR1 SGHVS, CDR2 FQNEAQ. The CDR3 totals 13 residues. The V and J ends lost 4 bases and 6 bases, in that order; junction bases with no gene match: 5. The CDR3 is CASSSRQGAEAFF. In nucleotides, the CDR3 is TGTGCCAGCAGCTCACGACAGGGCGCTGAAGCTTTCTTT.

This clone was counted between two and nine times. V and J are TRBV2 and TRBJ2-7; the match to TRBD2 covers 12 bases. The germline V gene encodes CDR1 SNHLY and CDR2 FYNNEI. V shed 4 bases and J 2 bases; nucleotides not matched to a gene: 3. This CDR3 has 15 amino acids. CDR3 sequence: CASSASSGRAYEQYF. CDR3 DNA: TGTGCCAGCAGTGCTTCTAGCGGGAGGGCCTACGAGCAGTACTTC.

This clone has just one count. This rearrangement joins TRBV28 to TRBJ1-3; 7 nucleotides match TRBD1. V lost 6 bases to trimming and J lost 7 bases; unmatched junction nucleotides: 15. This CDR3 has 16 residues. Germline CDR1 MDHEN, CDR2 SYDVKM. The CDR3 DNA reads as TGTGCCAGCAGCTTAAGGACAGGATCCTACGGTAACACCATATATTTT. Its translation: CASSLRTGSYGNTIYF.

In its sample, this clone was seen a few times. This chain connects TRBV14 to TRBJ2-2; 7 bases fit TRBD1. After removal of 3 bases from V and 6 bases from J, the junction contained 7 bases not matched to a gene. Germline assignment: CDR1 SGHDN and CDR2 FVKESK. The CDR3 contains 15 residues. CDR3 in DNA: TGTGCCAGCAGCCAGAATCGACAGGGACCCGGGGAGCTGTTTTTT. This codes for CASSQNRQGPGELFF.

This clone was found a few times. The same CDR3 can be traced to other DNA sequences in this sample. This chain links TRBV7-9 with TRBJ2-5; 13 bases are a match to TRBD2. Unmatched junction bases numbered 4, after V lost 4 bases and J lost 5 bases. Germline values: CDR1 SEHNR, CDR2 FQNEAQ (reference sequence). The CDR3 spans 15 residues. CDR3 nucleotide sequence: TGTGCCAGCAGCTCCGGACTAGCGGGAGTTGAGACCCAGTACTTC. Amino acids: CASSSGLAGVETQYF.